This TCR beta chain is drawn from a study of T cells in Graves' hyperthyroidism and ophthalmopathy. Points from the study as a whole: Stable hyperthyroidism and ophthalmopathy were separated using 13 V-J signatures. Ophthalmopathy onset followed model prediction by a median approximately seven months. Most clonotypes expanded in the thyroid (above 0.001) were also present in blood.

Exclusion criteria comprised uncontrolled infection, other autoimmune disease, pregnancy or lactation. Researchers took RNA transcripts and amplified the TCR beta CDR3 regions from them. The primer set for the first-round RT-PCR of the TCR CDR3 was HTBI. TCRdb processed the multiplex PCR reads anew with MiXCR; each CDR3 protein has one entry. The data show roughly 500,000 distinct CDR3 sequences, over 45% seen once. The CDR3 is 14 residues long. V was pared by 7 bases and J by 8 bases, with 17 bases between. Worth noting for this clonotype: Antigen: not known.

The specimen sequenced was peripheral blood or thyroid tissue (not recorded which). The V gene is TRBV12-3 or TRBV12-4, the J gene TRBJ1-4; D gene unclear. This receptor was identified in an adult woman with Graves' disease, either hyperthyroidism or ophthalmopathy (not recorded which). The CDR3, as DNA: TGTGCCAGCACCGAAGACAACTACGAGGAAAAACTGTTTTTT. The encoded protein is CASTEDNYEEKLFF.